A single sample is the source of the 21 T cell receptor beta chains below, sequenced in a study of cytomegalovirus exposure and HLA in healthy donors. This PCR relied on a set of 60 Vbeta primers and 13 Jbeta primers. The protocol was immunoSEQ multiplex PCR, while the TCRdb copy is restricted to in-frame clones and leaves out a portion. Of 85,000 to 130,000 clones in the sample, approximately 85% were seen once. Material for sequencing was PBMCs. The receptors derive from a man aged 50 or older in good health and CMV-seronegative.

The chain links TRBV5-1 to TRBJ1-2; TRBD1 is a possible D gene (6 bases). The CDR3 has 14 residues. Germline assignment: CDR1 SGHRS and CDR2 YFSETQ. The V and J ends lost 1 base and 2 bases respectively, with 9 bases between them. The CDR3 spells CASSLYRENYGYTF. The CDR3 DNA sequence: TGCGCCAGCAGCTTGTACAGGGAGAACTATGGCTACACCTTC.

This sequence joins TRBV28 and TRBJ1-5; maybe TRBD1 (5 bases). V gave up 5 bases and J gave up 2 bases, with 13 bases separating them. The CDR3 is made up of 15 amino acids. Germline loops: CDR1 MDHEN, CDR2 SYDVKM. CDR3 amino acids: CASSLTGDGNQPQHF. CDR3 sequence (DNA): TGTGCCAGCAGTCTCACGGGGGATGGCAATCAGCCCCAGCATTTT.

The V and J genes are TRBV9 and TRBJ2-5, with D maybe TRBD2 (5 bases). The CDR3 is 14 residues long. Germline CDR1 SGDLS, CDR2 YYNGEE. Trimming removed 0 bases from V and 4 bases from J, with 10 bases in between. The CDR3 nucleotides read TGTGCCAGCAGCGTAGTACCGGGGAGAGAGACCCAGTACTTC. As protein: CASSVVPGRETQYF.

This rearrangement joins TRBV29-1 to TRBJ2-1; 12 bases match TRBD2. V shed 1 base, J shed 0 bases, and the junction held 7 bases outside the gene matches. This CDR3 region has 18 residues. The germline gives CDR1 SQVTM, CDR2 ANQGSEA. The CDR3 region is CSVEATSGGLSSYNEQFF. CDR3 in DNA: TGCAGCGTTGAAGCCACTAGCGGGGGGTTAAGCTCCTACAATGAGCAGTTCTTC.

The rearrangement uses TRBV19 and TRBJ2-7; 11 bases line up with TRBD1. Germline V lookup: CDR1 LNHDA, CDR2 SQIVND (reference sequence). The V gene end was trimmed by 3 bases and the J gene end by 3 bases; junction bases not matched to a gene: 1. This CDR3 spans 14 amino acids. Here the CDR3 reads CASSIGTGGYEQYV. The CDR3 DNA is TGTGCCAGTAGTATCGGGACAGGGGGCTACGAGCAGTACGTC.

V is TRBV5-1 and J is TRBJ2-7; 11 bases match TRBD1. This CDR3 is built from 17 residues. Germline-derived CDR1 and CDR2 are SGHRS and YFSETQ. V gave up 1 base and J gave up 6 bases; unmatched junction bases: 12. CDR3 sequence: CASSLRGRGQGEVEQYF. The CDR3 nucleotides are TGCGCCAGCAGCTTGCGGGGTCGGGGACAGGGGGAAGTCGAGCAGTACTTC.

The CDR3 loop reads CASSSQFETQYF. Here the CDR3 DNA reads TGTGCCAGCAGCTCCCAGTTCGAGACCCAGTACTTC. V and J are TRBV7-2 and TRBJ2-5; unclear D gene. CDR1 is SGHTA, CDR2 FQGNSA, per germline. The CDR3 length is 12 residues. V was trimmed by 4 bases and J by 5 bases, leaving 8 bases between them.

This sequence joins TRBV2 and TRBJ1-2; D unresolved. Trimming took off 6 bases at V and 2 bases at J, with 16 bases between the two ends. This CDR3 contains 15 residues. The germline CDR1 and CDR2 sequences are SNHLY and FYNNEI. The CDR3, as DNA: TGTGCCAGCAGAGTGCTTATCGTGCTAAACTATGGCTACACCTTC. Its translation: CASRVLIVLNYGYTF.

V is TRBV6-5 and J is TRBJ2-3; a weak D match, TRBD2 (6 bases). CDR3 length: 13 amino acids. Germline CDR1 is MNHEY and CDR2 is SVGAGI. The V end lost 6 bases, the J end lost 2 bases, and 9 bases lay between the germline ends. The DNA for the CDR3 is TGTGCCAGCAGCCGGGGGACCACAGATACGCAGTATTTT. Its translation is CASSRGTTDTQYF.

This clone was seen only a few times. This chain links TRBV11-2 with TRBJ1-1; TRBD1 matches at 7 bases. Germline values: CDR1 SGHAT, CDR2 FQNNGV. V lost 7 bases to trimming and J lost 0 bases; unmatched junction nucleotides: 8. CDR3 length: 15 amino acids. The chain's CDR3 is CASTLQGPMNTEAFF. The CDR3 nucleotides read TGTGCCAGCACCCTACAGGGGCCTATGAACACTGAAGCTTTCTTT.

The sample holds a few counts of this clone. The CDR3 spells CASSSHKPDRTGGYTF. The CDR3 nucleotides are TGTGCCAGCAGCTCCCACAAACCGGACAGAACGGGAGGCTACACCTTC. This chain uses TRBV7-7 with TRBJ1-2, with a possible D match to TRBD1 (6 bases). V was clipped by 4 bases and J by 8 bases, with 23 bases between them. The CDR3 extends over 16 amino acids. Germline V CDR1 and CDR2: SSHAT, FNYEAQ (reference sequence).

The count of this clone is one. The CDR3 DNA follows: TGTGCCAGCAGCTCTTGGACAGCGAACACTGAAGCTTTCTTT. It codes for CASSSWTANTEAFF. The genes are TRBV5-4 and TRBJ1-1; D possibly corresponds to TRBD1 (6 bases). Trimming left V 3 bases short and J 1 base short, with 10 bases between. CDR3 size: 14 residues. The germline V gene has CDR1 SGHNT and CDR2 YYREEE (reference sequence).

Points on this clone: Distinct nucleotide sequences in the sample also encode this CDR3. This chain links TRBV5-1 with TRBJ1-1; 10 bases map to TRBD1. V lost 3 bases, J lost 2 bases, and 4 bases stayed unmatched. The germline V gene encodes CDR1 SGHRS and CDR2 YFSETQ. This CDR3 has 15 amino acids. For the CDR3, the DNA is TGCGCCAGCAGCTCCGACAGGGGGCATAACACTGAAGCTTTCTTT. This gives the protein CASSSDRGHNTEAFF. The entire variable domain, with the rest obtained from reference TRBV5-1 and TRBJ1-1, is as follows: KAGVTQTPRYLIKTRGQQVTLSCSPISGHRSVSWYQQTPGQGLQFLFEYFSETQRNKGNFPGRFSGRQFSNSRSEMNVSTLELGDSALYLCASSSDRGHNTEAFFGQGTRLTVV.

This chain connects TRBV19 to TRBJ2-1; tentative D call: TRBD2 (6 bases). Trimming removed 5 bases from V and 5 bases from J, with 19 bases in between. Germline V lookup: CDR1 LNHDA, CDR2 SQIVND (reference sequence). The CDR3 has 16 amino acids. Written as DNA, the CDR3 is TGTGCCAGTAGTTCAGTCTTTAGCGGCTTCCACAATGAGCAGTTCTTC. Amino acids: CASSSVFSGFHNEQFF.

Here the CDR3 reads CASSLRQHLTDTQYF. As DNA, the CDR3 is TGTGCCAGCAGCTTGAGACAGCATTTGACAGATACGCAGTATTTT. The chain couples TRBV5-4 to TRBJ2-3, with D perhaps matching TRBD1 (5 bases). The CDR3 spans 15 residues. V lost 1 base and J 3 bases, leaving 12 bases between the germline ends. Germline V gene data show CDR1 as SGHNT and CDR2 as YYREEE (reference sequence).

The chain couples TRBV2 to TRBJ1-4; D may be TRBD1 (6 bases). The CDR3 contains 16 residues. Germline CDR1 SNHLY, CDR2 FYNNEI. V shed 5 bases and J shed 7 bases, with 20 bases lying between them. The CDR3 DNA follows: TGTGCCAGCAGTCTAGGGGGGGTTTCAGGAACTGAAAAACTGTTTTTT. As protein: CASSLGGVSGTEKLFF.

In the case of this clone: A read error may account for a junction end that differs from germline. The V gene is TRBV5-1, the J gene TRBJ2-3, with 11 bases identical to TRBD2. CDR1 and CDR2 from the germline V gene are SGHRS and YFSETQ. The CDR3 length is 15 residues. CDR3 region: CASGGTSGGTDTQYF. In DNA, the CDR3 is TGCGCCAGTGGGGGAACTAGCGGGGGCACGGATACGCAGTATTTT. Full variable domain (outside the CDR3, taken from reference TRBV5-1 and TRBJ2-3): KAGVTQTPRYLIKTRGQQVTLSCSPISGHRSVSWYQQTPGQGLQFLFEYFSETQRNKGNFPGRFSGRQFSNSRSEMNVSTLELGDSALYLCASGGTSGGTDTQYFGPGTRLTVL.

The chain uses TRBV6-5 and TRBJ2-1; 8 bases map to TRBD2. The ends lost 4 bases at V and 7 bases at J; junction bases unmatched: 6. The CDR3 is made up of 14 amino acids. Germline V CDR1 and CDR2: MNHEY, SVGAGI. CDR3 region: CASSSSGPRNEQFF. The CDR3 DNA follows: TGTGCCAGCAGTTCTAGCGGGCCCCGAAATGAGCAGTTCTTC.

The chain uses TRBV7-9 and TRBJ2-1, with D maybe TRBD2 (5 bases). The CDR3 length is 13 residues. Trimming took off 7 bases at V and 8 bases at J, with 15 bases between the two ends. Germline CDR1 SEHNR, CDR2 FQNEAQ (reference sequence). The chain's CDR3 is CASTNKARDEQFF. The CDR3 DNA reads as TGTGCCAGCACTAATAAGGCGCGGGATGAGCAGTTCTTC.

The chain links TRBV15 to TRBJ2-3, with a tentative D call TRBD1 (5 bases). Germline-derived CDR1 and CDR2 are LNHNV and YYDKDF (reference sequence). The CDR3 is 15 amino acids. The ends were cut back, 1 base at V and 1 base at J, with 9 bases in the middle. The CDR3 protein is CATSRGGVGTDTQYF. CDR3 nucleotides: TGTGCCACCAGCAGAGGGGGCGTAGGCACAGATACGCAGTATTTT.

In this sample, this clone turned up once. V usage is TRBV5-1 and J usage is TRBJ2-3; D unresolved. This CDR3 comprises 12 residues. The germline V gene encodes CDR1 SGHRS and CDR2 YFSETQ. Trimming pared 5 bases from V and 6 bases from J, leaving 10 bases between. The chain's CDR3 is CASSPELDTQYF. The CDR3 coding sequence is TGCGCCAGCAGTCCCGAGTTGGATACGCAGTATTTT.